A single sample gave rise to the 2 T cell receptor beta chains below, sequenced in a study of T cell responses to AZD1222 COVID-19 vaccine. Only in-frame clones appear in the TCRdb table, and some are missing; sequencing was by immunoSEQ multiplex PCR. The sample lists around 150,000 clones; about 90% were seen once. The sequencing used peripheral blood, collected 28 days after the second dose of the MenACWY control vaccine. Every receptor here comes from an adult who received the MenACWY meningococcal vaccine as a control.

The chain uses TRBV7-9 and TRBJ2-7; 9 positions agree with TRBD1. The length of the CDR3 is 13 residues. Germline trimming cut 6 bases from V and 6 bases from J; bases unmatched to any gene: 6. Germline CDR1 is SEHNR and CDR2 is FQNEAQ (reference sequence). CDR3 sequence (DNA): TGTGCCAGCAGTGAGACAGGGGGTCTCGAGCAGTACTTC. Translating it yields CASSETGGLEQYF.

The J gene is TRBJ1-4, the V gene TRBV30; D is unresolved. Germline values: CDR1 GTSNPN, CDR2 SVGIG (reference sequence). CDR3 length equals 13 residues. V was cut by 0 bases and J by 8 bases, with 10 bases left in between. CDR3 residues: CAWSVTDHEKLFF. In DNA, the CDR3 is TGTGCCTGGAGTGTAACAGATCACGAAAAACTGTTTTTT.